In its sample, the clone carrying this T cell receptor (beta chain) was seen once. This CDR3 spans 12 amino acids. In germline, CDR1 is SNHLY, CDR2 FYNNEI. With 4 bases removed from V and 4 bases from J, the gap between germline ends came to 7 bases. This entry comes from a study of low-dose radiotherapy and immunotherapy resistance in tumors. Study context: Per fraction, Cohort 1 was given 0.5 Gy every 2 weeks, for a total of 6.5 Gy. Patients received cyclophosphamide 200 mg/m2 intravenously every two weeks, the day before radiation-immunotherapy.

cDNA synthesis used a TRAV/TRBV-specific primer set for both chains. With a constant-region primer and a V-primer adapter, TCRs were subjected to about 20 PCR cycles of amplification. TCRdb independently ran MiXCR on the reads; one entry per CDR3 protein. Seen here are more than 9,000 distinct CDR3 sequences, roughly four fifths observed once, and the top ten hold about 1.5%. J is TRBJ2-5 and V is TRBV2, with D possibly TRBD1 on 5 matching bases. This clonotype was obtained from a human donor with advanced metastatic prostate, ovarian, gallbladder or colorectal cancer (not recorded which). This table probably holds off-target reads from a library built for another chain. CDR3 DNA: TGTGCCAGCAGTGTCCAGGGAGAGACCCAGTACTTC. Amino acid sequence: CASSVQGETQYF.